The 24 T cell receptor beta chains in this list originate from one sample, sequenced in a study of regulatory T cells in long-lasting Graves disease. According to the study, TCR beta libraries were built with iRepertoire HTBI primers and CDR3-region Arm-PCR. MiXCR, applied by TCRdb to the multiplex PCR reads, yields one record per CDR3 protein. The table has 350,000 to 550,000 distinct CDR3 sequences, approximately 15% seen once. Indicated time point: newly diagnosed GD, antithyroid drugs for less than 3 months. Scientists built the TCR library using RNA that was extracted from PBMCs. Separately, the same data were catalogued under a study of T cells in Graves' hyperthyroidism and ophthalmopathy.

The material sequenced was peripheral blood mononuclear cells (PBMCs), taken at new diagnosis, from a patient treated with antithyroid drugs. All receptors come from a woman aged 45 to 65 with Graves disease.

This clonotype has at least ten counts. The chain is built from TRBV28 and TRBJ1-2; D ambiguous. Germline V gives CDR1 MDHEN, CDR2 SYDVKM. The CDR3 spans 12 residues. Trimming took off 4 bases at V and 1 base at J, with 4 bases between the two ends. Here the CDR3 reads CASSSLNYGYTF. The CDR3 DNA is TGTGCCAGCAGTTCCCTTAACTATGGCTACACCTTC.

This clonotype was seen at least ten times. This chain uses TRBV6-2 or TRBV6-3 with TRBJ2-3; D is uncertain. Germline V gene sequence: CDR1 MNHEY, CDR2 SVGEGT. This CDR3 contains 17 residues. Trimming left V 4 bases short and J 2 bases short, with 19 bases between. The CDR3 sequence is CASSSFGKPLDTDTQYF. CDR3 nucleotides: TGTGCCAGCAGTTCGTTCGGCAAACCTTTAGACACAGATACGCAGTATTTT.

This chain uses TRBV14 with TRBJ1-2, with TRBD1 matching over 10 bases. Trimming removed 3 bases from V and 8 bases from J; junction bases left unmatched: 3. Germline CDR1 reads SGHDN; CDR2 reads FVKESK. This CDR3 contains 13 residues. CDR3 in amino acids: CASSHGTGAGYTF. CDR3 nucleotides: TGTGCCAGCAGCCATGGGACAGGGGCGGGCTACACCTTC.

This clonotype was detected ten times or more. This chain joins TRBV12-3 or TRBV12-4 and TRBJ2-5; 7 bases are shared with TRBD2. The CDR3 has 14 amino acids. The J segment lost 4 bases and the V segment lost 4 bases, leaving 6 bases of the junction unmatched. The CDR3 sequence is CASSWGGDGETQYF. CDR3 bases: TGTGCCAGCAGTTGGGGGGGAGACGGAGAGACCCAGTACTTC.

This chain links TRBV7-9 with TRBJ2-2; D remains ambiguous. The germline CDR1 and CDR2 sequences are SEHNR and FQNEAQ (reference sequence). V was clipped by 6 bases and J by 0 bases, with 8 bases between them. CDR3 length: 14 residues. The CDR3 loop is CASRETTNTGELFF. The CDR3 DNA sequence: TGTGCCAGCAGGGAGACAACGAACACCGGGGAGCTGTTTTTT.

The chain links TRBV6-2 or TRBV6-3 to TRBJ2-7, with D maybe TRBD2 (5 bases). V was shortened by 7 bases and J by 3 bases, with 7 bases between the two germline ends. Germline V lookup: CDR1 MNHEY, CDR2 SVGEGT. CDR3 length equals 11 residues. The CDR3 sequence: CASKEVYEQYF. CDR3 coding DNA: TGTGCCAGCAAGGAGGTCTACGAGCAGTACTTC.

Only a few counts were recorded for this clonotype. The genes are TRBV3-1 and TRBJ1-6; D unclear. V was shortened by 5 bases and J by 6 bases, with 17 bases between the two germline ends. The CDR3 covers 16 residues. Looked up from germline, CDR1 is LGHDT and CDR2 is YNNKEL (reference sequence). The CDR3 protein is CASSAYEQGLNSPLHF. The CDR3 DNA sequence: TGTGCCAGCAGCGCATACGAACAAGGCCTTAATTCACCCCTCCACTTT.

This clonotype was recorded a few times. The chain links TRBV7-3 to TRBJ2-2, with 8 bases lining up with TRBD2. The junction had 6 bases not matched to a gene; V was cut back by 2 bases and J by 4 bases. Germline CDR1 reads SGHTA; CDR2 reads FQGTGA. CDR3 length equals 16 residues. This chain's CDR3 is CASSLFPGGVTGELFF. The CDR3 DNA reads as TGTGCCAGCAGCTTATTCCCGGGAGGGGTCACCGGGGAGCTGTTTTTT. Variable domain in full (rest from reference TRBV7-3 and TRBJ2-2): GAGVSQTPSNKVTEKGKYVELRCDPISGHTALYWYRQSLGQGPEFLIYFQGTGAADDSGLPNDRFFAVRPEGSVSTLKIQRTERGDSAVYLCASSLFPGGVTGELFFGEGSRLTVL.

Many counts were recorded for this clonotype. The genes are TRBV3-1 and TRBJ1-5; D gene uncertain. The CDR3 consists of 13 residues. The V end was cut by 5 bases, the J end by 6 bases, with 11 bases between. CDR1 is LGHDT and CDR2 is YNNKEL in the germline V gene (reference sequence). The DNA for the CDR3 is TGTGCCAGCAGCTATCCTGGGGTTCAGCCCCAGCATTTT. Translating it yields CASSYPGVQPQHF.

This clonotype showed up many times. J is TRBJ1-2 and V is TRBV30, with D unresolved. This CDR3 spans 16 amino acids. Germline V gene sequence: CDR1 GTSNPN, CDR2 SVGIG (reference sequence). V dropped 2 bases and J dropped 2 bases, with 18 bases sitting between them. The CDR3 here is CAWSPVGARRNYGYTF. In DNA, the CDR3 is TGTGCCTGGAGTCCCGTCGGCGCACGCCGGAACTATGGCTACACCTTC. Full variable domain (outside the CDR3, taken from reference TRBV30 and TRBJ1-2): SQTIHQWPATLVQPVGSPLSLECTVEGTSNPNLYWYRQAAGRGLQLLFYSVGIGQISSEVPQNLSASRPQDRQFILSSKKLLLSDSGFYLCAWSPVGARRNYGYTFGSGTRLTVV.

This clonotype was seen a handful of times. The chain carries TRBV19 and TRBJ2-1, with D possibly TRBD2 on 5 matching bases. There are 14 residues in the CDR3. V dropped 6 bases and J dropped 9 bases, with 18 bases sitting between them. Per germline, CDR1 LNHDA and CDR2 SQIVND (reference sequence). CDR3 in amino acids: CASSLGVMNSEQFF. The CDR3, as DNA: TGTGCCAGTAGCCTCGGGGTAATGAACAGTGAGCAGTTCTTC.

This chain uses TRBV5-1 with TRBJ1-3; D perhaps matches TRBD1 (5 bases). V was pared by 4 bases and J by 3 bases, with 8 bases between. The CDR3 spans 13 residues. Germline loops: CDR1 SGHRS, CDR2 YFSETQ. The CDR3 is CASSPGFGNTIYF. In DNA form, the CDR3 reads TGCGCCAGCAGCCCAGGGTTTGGAAACACCATATATTTT. The variable domain in full, with the rest retrieved from reference TRBV5-1 and TRBJ1-3, is KAGVTQTPRYLIKTRGQQVTLSCSPISGHRSVSWYQQTPGQGLQFLFEYFSETQRNKGNFPGRFSGRQFSNSRSEMNVSTLELGDSALYLCASSPGFGNTIYFGEGSWLTVV.

This clonotype was counted many times. The V call is TRBV28, the J call TRBJ2-7; 7 bases agree with TRBD2. Trimming removed 6 bases from V and 5 bases from J; junction bases left unmatched: 16. CDR1 and CDR2 (germline): MDHEN, SYDVKM. There are 16 residues in the CDR3. Here the CDR3 DNA reads TGTGCCAGCAGCTCCGCCGGGGGGTCAGGGATCCACGAGCAGTACTTC. This codes for CASSSAGGSGIHEQYF.

The chain joins TRBV2 to TRBJ2-3; 9 positions match TRBD2. Germline V gives CDR1 SNHLY, CDR2 FYNNEI. V shed 8 bases and J 2 bases; nucleotides not matched to a gene: 11. The CDR3 totals 16 residues. The CDR3 DNA reads TGTGCCAGCCTGGGGGGGCTAGCGGGATCCACAGATACGCAGTATTTT. Translated: CASLGGLAGSTDTQYF.

This clonotype showed up just a few times. The chain links TRBV6-4 to TRBJ2-1; tentative D call: TRBD2 (5 bases). Trimming took 0 bases from V and 10 from J, leaving 13 bases between them. This CDR3 region has 14 residues. CDR1 MRHNA and CDR2 SNTAGT come from the germline V gene. The CDR3 here is CASSDSKASPEQFF. CDR3 coding DNA: TGTGCCAGCAGTGACTCGAAAGCTAGCCCCGAGCAGTTCTTC.

This clonotype was seen at least ten times. One end of the junction is discordant with germline, which a read error may explain. This chain connects TRBV10-3 to TRBJ2-1; 8 bases are shared with TRBD1. The CDR3 covers 15 residues. Germline V lookup: CDR1 ENHRY, CDR2 SYGVKD. CDR3 in DNA: TGTGCCATCAGTTCCGGGACAGGCTCCTTCAATGAGCAGTTCTTC. Encoded protein: CAISSGTGSFNEQFF.

This clonotype was observed at least ten times. The V and J genes are TRBV2 and TRBJ1-5, with TRBD1 identical over 9 bases. This CDR3 region has 15 residues. Unmatched junction bases numbered 4, after V lost 5 bases and J lost 2 bases. Per germline, CDR1 SNHLY and CDR2 FYNNEI. The CDR3 nucleotides read TGTGCCAGCAGTCCCCGGACAGGGGGCAATCAGCCCCAGCATTTT. It encodes CASSPRTGGNQPQHF.

The sample holds many counts of this clonotype. This sequence joins TRBV11-2 and TRBJ2-5; maybe TRBD1 (6 bases). The CDR3 is 15 amino acids. Germline V gives CDR1 SGHAT, CDR2 FQNNGV. Trimming shortened V by 1 base and J by 5 bases, and 14 bases separated the two germline ends. The CDR3 DNA reads TGTGCCAGCAGCTTAGTTGGGGGCGTCTTCGAGACCCAGTACTTC. This translates into CASSLVGGVFETQYF.

The chain is built from TRBV7-9 and TRBJ2-7; 8 bases are shared with TRBD1. This CDR3 is 14 amino acids long. V trimming: 3 bases; J trimming: 6 bases; junction bases outside the gene matches: 7. The germline gives CDR1 SEHNR, CDR2 FQNEAQ (reference sequence). In nucleotides, the CDR3 is TGTGCCAGCAGCTTTCATGACAGGGGCGGCGAGCAGTACTTC. It yields the protein CASSFHDRGGEQYF.

This chain links TRBV30 with TRBJ2-1; 8 bases map to TRBD2. Germline V gene lookup returns CDR1 GTSNPN and CDR2 SVGIG (reference sequence). The V gene end was trimmed by 1 base and the J gene end by 0 bases; junction bases not matched to a gene: 11. The CDR3 spans 18 residues. The CDR3 DNA sequence: TGTGCCTGGAGTGCCCCAGCGGGAGCGGCGTTCTCCTACAATGAGCAGTTCTTC. This encodes CAWSAPAGAAFSYNEQFF. Combining the CDR3 with reference TRBV30 and TRBJ2-1 gives the whole variable domain SQTIHQWPATLVQPVGSPLSLECTVEGTSNPNLYWYRQAAGRGLQLLFYSVGIGQISSEVPQNLSASRPQDRQFILSSKKLLLSDSGFYLCAWSAPAGAAFSYNEQFFGPGTRLTVL.

CDR3 region: CASRFQTGDNSPLHF. CDR3 DNA: TGTGCCAGCAGGTTTCAGACAGGGGATAATTCACCCCTCCACTTT. The chain employs TRBV7-2 and TRBJ1-6; 8 bases are shared with TRBD1. This CDR3 is built from 15 residues. In germline, CDR1 is SGHTA, CDR2 FQGNSA. V was clipped by 6 bases and J by 5 bases; unmatched bases: 6.

This clonotype appeared a few times. V usage is TRBV29-1 and J usage is TRBJ2-7, with D unclear. With 4 bases removed from V and 7 bases from J, the gap between germline ends came to 26 bases. Germline V gives CDR1 SQVTM, CDR2 ANQGSEA. CDR3 size: 16 residues. This chain's CDR3 is CSVGWLTRDGLGEQYF. The DNA for the CDR3 is TGCAGCGTTGGATGGCTCACGAGAGACGGCTTAGGTGAGCAGTACTTC.

The rearrangement links TRBV10-2 to TRBJ2-7, with TRBD2 identical over 9 bases. V lost 6 bases and J lost 0; bases outside the gene matches: 6. There are 15 residues in the CDR3. CDR1 and CDR2 (germline): WSHSY, SAAADI. The CDR3 DNA sequence: TGCGCCAGCAGCCGACTAGCGGAGGGCTCCTACGAGCAGTACTTC. Residues: CASSRLAEGSYEQYF.

This clonotype occurred many times. V and J are TRBV2 and TRBJ1-1, with D unclear. Germline V gene lookup returns CDR1 SNHLY and CDR2 FYNNEI. Between the trimmed V and J ends, which lost 7 bases and 7 bases, there was a span of 10 bases. This CDR3 contains 11 residues. The CDR3: CASKGPVEAFF. The CDR3, as DNA: TGTGCCAGCAAGGGCCCCGTTGAAGCTTTCTTT. The full variable domain, completed using reference TRBV2 and TRBJ1-1, is EPEVTQTPSHQVTQMGQEVILRCVPISNHLYFYWYRQILGQKVEFLVSFYNNEISEKSEIFDDQFSVERPDGSNFTLKIRSTKLEDSAMYFCASKGPVEAFFGQGTRLTVV.